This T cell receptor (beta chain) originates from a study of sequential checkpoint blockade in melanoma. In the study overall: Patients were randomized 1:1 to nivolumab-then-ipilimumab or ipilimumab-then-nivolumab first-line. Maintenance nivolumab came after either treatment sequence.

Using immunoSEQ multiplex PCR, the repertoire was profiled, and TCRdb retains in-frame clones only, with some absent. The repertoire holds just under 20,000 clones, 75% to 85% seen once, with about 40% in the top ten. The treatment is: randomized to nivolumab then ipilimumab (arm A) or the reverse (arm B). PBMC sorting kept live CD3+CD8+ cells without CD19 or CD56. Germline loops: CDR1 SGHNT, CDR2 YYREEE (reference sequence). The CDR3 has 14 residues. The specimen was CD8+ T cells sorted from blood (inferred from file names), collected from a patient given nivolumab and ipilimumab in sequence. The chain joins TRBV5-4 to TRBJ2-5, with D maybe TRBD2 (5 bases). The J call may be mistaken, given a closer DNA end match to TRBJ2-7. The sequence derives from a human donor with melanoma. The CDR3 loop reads CASSLGSSDYEQYF. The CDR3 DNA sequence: TGTGCCAGCAGCTTAGGGAGTTCCGACTACGAGCAGTACTTC.